The 30 T cell receptor beta chains below all came from one sample that was sequenced in a study of CD8+CD57+ T cells in acquired aplastic anemia. Investigators profiled TCR beta VDJ and CDR3 from genomic DNA template. TCRdb re-called the reads through MiXCR, storing one row per CDR3 protein. The sample yields about 200,000 distinct CDR3 sequences, roughly 45% seen once. Before being chosen for sequencing, patients had shown CD8+CD57+ cell expansion by flow cytometry. Sequencing used sorted CD4+, CD8+, or CD8+CD57+ T cells (not recorded which) from PBMCs. These receptors came from a human donor with aplastic anemia.

V is TRBV5-4 and J is TRBJ2-3, with D uncertain. The germline V gene has CDR1 SGHNT and CDR2 YYREEE (reference sequence). V was shortened by 0 bases and J by 3 bases, with 14 bases between the two germline ends. CDR3 length: 16 amino acids. Written as DNA, the CDR3 is TGTGCCAGCAGCTTGGGTGAGCTGCGGACGACAGATACGCAGTATTTT. Its protein product is CASSLGELRTTDTQYF. The full variable domain, with the rest looked up from reference TRBV5-4 and TRBJ2-3, is ETGVTQSPTHLIKTRGQQVTLRCSSQSGHNTVSWYQQALGQGPQFIFQYYREEENGRGNFPPRFSGLQFPNYSSELNVNALELDDSALYLCASSLGELRTTDTQYFGPGTRLTVL.

J is TRBJ2-1 and V is TRBV6-5, with TRBD1 identical over 7 bases. Germline CDR1 and CDR2: MNHEY and SVGAGI. Germline trimming cut 5 bases from V and 4 bases from J; bases unmatched to any gene: 11. The CDR3 covers 16 residues. CDR3 loop: CASSVVGSGGYNEQFF. The CDR3 coding sequence is TGTGCCAGCAGTGTGGTCGGGTCAGGGGGATACAATGAGCAGTTCTTC.

This clonotype was recorded many times. V usage is TRBV12-3 or TRBV12-4 and J usage is TRBJ2-1; D unresolved. With 5 bases removed from V and 4 bases from J, the gap between germline ends came to 15 bases. CDR3 size: 15 residues. CDR3 nucleotides: TGTGCCAGCAGTCCGGATACTGGGGTATACAATGAGCAGTTCTTC. Its protein is CASSPDTGVYNEQFF.

This clonotype came up many times. J is TRBJ1-1 and V is TRBV19, with unresolved D. V lost 2 bases, J lost 7 bases, and 8 bases lay in between. The CDR3 consists of 12 residues. Looked up from germline, CDR1 is LNHDA and CDR2 is SQIVND (reference sequence). The CDR3 DNA reads as TGTGCCAGTAGTATATGGGGATTTGAAGCTTTCTTT. Translating gives CASSIWGFEAFF.

V usage is TRBV7-2 and J usage is TRBJ2-5; 12 bases map to TRBD2. Per germline, CDR1 SGHTA and CDR2 FQGNSA. The CDR3 contains 14 residues. V shed 5 bases, J shed 7 bases, and the junction held 5 bases outside the gene matches. Written as DNA, the CDR3 is TGTGCCAGCAGCCCAAGGGGACTAGCGGGGACCCAGTACTTC. Translation: CASSPRGLAGTQYF.

To note about this clonotype: This likely comes from a read error, as the CDR3 has no conserved phenylalanine or tryptophan at its end. This chain joins TRBV7-2 and TRBJ2-7; TRBD1 is a possible D gene (6 bases). The CDR3 contains 12 residues. The germline gives CDR1 SGHTA, CDR2 FQGNSA. V lost 5 bases and J 7 bases, leaving 12 bases between the germline ends. The CDR3 reads CASSPQGLEQYL. CDR3 coding DNA: TGTGCCAGCAGCCCGCAGGGGTTGGAGCAGTACCTC.

V is TRBV7-2 and J is TRBJ2-7; D gene unclear. Trimming removed 3 bases at V and 0 bases at J, with 6 bases between. This CDR3 is 13 amino acids long. Per the germline V gene, CDR1 is SGHTA and CDR2 is FQGNSA. The CDR3 loop reads CASSFDHSYEQYF. The CDR3 coding sequence is TGTGCCAGCAGCTTCGACCACTCCTACGAGCAGTACTTC.

The chain couples TRBV7-9 to TRBJ2-1; TRBD1 matches 9 bases. The J segment lost 10 bases and the V segment lost 4 bases, leaving 8 bases of the junction unmatched. The CDR3 runs 14 residues. Per germline, CDR1 SEHNR and CDR2 FQNEAQ (reference sequence). The CDR3 DNA reads as TGTGCCAGCAGCTCCGGGACAGGGATCGGAGAGCAGTTCTTC. As protein: CASSSGTGIGEQFF.

For this clonotype: This clone may be a read error of a much larger clone one base away. The chain is built from TRBV7-3 and TRBJ2-3, with 9 bases identical to TRBD1. The CDR3 sequence is 18 residues long. The germline gives CDR1 SGHTA, CDR2 FQGTGA. The CDR3 bases are TGTGCCAGCAGCCCAAAGGGGGGACAGGGTCTAAACACAGGTACGCAGTATTTT. Protein product: CASSPKGGQGLNTGTQYF.

At least ten counts were recorded for this clonotype. This chain connects TRBV6-5 to TRBJ2-7; TRBD1 agrees at 7 bases. J was trimmed by 5 bases and V by 2 bases; bases with no gene match: 3. The CDR3 length is 13 residues. Germline-derived CDR1 and CDR2 are MNHEY and SVGAGI. DNA for the CDR3: TGTGCCAGCAGTTACACAGGGGTCCACGAGCAGTACTTC. Translated, it gives CASSYTGVHEQYF.

The V gene is TRBV29-1, the J gene TRBJ1-5; D remains unclear. The germline gives CDR1 SQVTM, CDR2 ANQGSEA. With 7 bases removed from V and 0 bases from J, the gap between germline ends came to 10 bases. The CDR3 is 13 amino acids. In DNA, the CDR3 is TGCAGCGCCAGAACGGATAGCAATCAGCCCCAGCATTTT. Its protein is CSARTDSNQPQHF.

This clonotype was detected ten times or more. The chain has TRBV5-1 and TRBJ2-2; 7 bases are a match to TRBD1. Losses at the gene ends were 0 bases for V and 5 bases for J; bases not matched to a gene: 10. The CDR3 has 17 amino acids. The germline V gene has CDR1 SGHRS and CDR2 YFSETQ. This CDR3 is CASSLALGTERTGELFF. In DNA form, the CDR3 reads TGCGCCAGCAGCTTGGCGTTGGGGACAGAGCGAACCGGGGAGCTGTTTTTT.

This clonotype was counted only a few times. In DNA form, the CDR3 reads TGTGCCACCAGTGATACACGGGGCGTCGGGAACGAGCAGTACTTC. Amino acid sequence: CATSDTRGVGNEQYF. V and J are TRBV24-1 and TRBJ2-7; possibly TRBD1 or TRBD2 for D (5 bases each). The CDR3 spans 15 residues. The V end lost 3 bases, the J end lost 5 bases, and 16 bases lay between the germline ends. Germline-derived CDR1 and CDR2 are KGHDR and SFDVKD.

The genes are TRBV9 and TRBJ2-1; the match to TRBD1 covers 7 bases. Looked up from germline, CDR1 is SGDLS and CDR2 is YYNGEE. Trimming took 3 bases from V and 9 from J; bases not matched to a gene: 6. The CDR3 extends over 13 amino acids. The CDR3 loop is CASSGQGNGEQFF. The DNA for the CDR3 is TGTGCCAGCAGCGGACAGGGTAACGGTGAGCAGTTCTTC.

The V call is TRBV6-5, the J call TRBJ2-1; D might be TRBD1 or TRBD2, each matching 5 bases. V lost 2 bases and J lost 7, with 30 bases in between. The germline gives CDR1 MNHEY, CDR2 SVGAGI. The CDR3 is made up of 20 amino acids. This CDR3 reads CASSYKMGTLTNYPGNEQFF. The CDR3 DNA follows: TGTGCCAGCAGTTACAAGATGGGGACCCTAACGAACTACCCTGGGAATGAGCAGTTCTTC.

Comment on this clonotype: The CDR3 does not close with the conserved phenylalanine or tryptophan, likely indicating a read error. The chain recombines TRBV20-1 with TRBJ2-7, with 10 bases that match TRBD2. This CDR3 has 14 amino acids. Trimming cost V 0 bases and J 5 bases; bases outside gene matches: 4. Germline CDR1 reads DFQATT; CDR2 reads SNEGSKA (reference sequence). The CDR3 coding sequence is TGCAGTGCTAGAGATTTAGCGGGGGGAGACGAGCAGTACTAC. This codes for CSARDLAGGDEQYY.

On this clonotype: With a much larger clone just one base away, this may be a read error. The chain links TRBV9 to TRBJ2-3; TRBD2 matches 9 bases. Trimming at V came to 6 bases and at J to 6 bases, leaving 8 bases not matched to a gene. The CDR3 length is 14 residues. Germline V lookup: CDR1 SGDLS, CDR2 YYNGEE. In DNA form, the CDR3 reads TGTGCCAGCAACCCACGGACTAGCGTGGATACGCAGTATTTT. Encoded protein: CASNPRTSVDTQYF.

This clonotype appeared a few times. CDR3 loop: CASSPASGQRVYEQYF. The CDR3 DNA sequence: TGCGCCAGCAGCCCGGCGTCGGGACAGCGAGTCTACGAGCAGTACTTC. The chain combines TRBV5-1 with TRBJ2-7, with 7 bases fitting TRBD1. Germline V gene sequence: CDR1 SGHRS, CDR2 YFSETQ. The V segment lost 4 bases and the J segment 3 bases; nucleotides outside the gene matches: 13. This CDR3 is built from 16 residues. Full variable domain (outside the CDR3, taken from reference TRBV5-1 and TRBJ2-7): KAGVTQTPRYLIKTRGQQVTLSCSPISGHRSVSWYQQTPGQGLQFLFEYFSETQRNKGNFPGRFSGRQFSNSRSEMNVSTLELGDSALYLCASSPASGQRVYEQYFGPGTRLTVT.

The chain joins TRBV7-3 to TRBJ2-1; D is perhaps TRBD1 or TRBD2 (6 bases each). This CDR3 spans 14 amino acids. CDR1 and CDR2 from the germline V gene are SGHTA and FQGTGA. V lost 4 bases, J lost 5 bases, and 12 bases lay in between. The CDR3 DNA reads as TGTGCCAGCAGCTCATCGGGGGCCAACAATGAGCAGTTCTTC. Translated, it gives CASSSSGANNEQFF.

At least ten counts were recorded for this clonotype. The rearrangement uses TRBV20-1 and TRBJ2-1, with 7 nucleotides matching TRBD1. Per germline, CDR1 DFQATT and CDR2 SNEGSKA (reference sequence). V shed 6 bases and J 7 bases; nucleotides not matched to a gene: 9. The CDR3 has 13 residues. The CDR3 is CSARQGGGNEQFF. In DNA form, the CDR3 reads TGCAGTGCGAGACAGGGTGGTGGGAATGAGCAGTTCTTC.

As regards this clonotype: At one of its ends the junction is not consistent with the germline gene, which may arise from a read error. The J gene is TRBJ1-2, the V gene TRBV5-1; 9 bases fit TRBD1. From germline, CDR1 is SGHRS and CDR2 YFSETQ. CDR3 size: 14 residues. The CDR3 loop is CASSLDGQGRGYTF. The DNA of the CDR3 is TGTGCCAGCAGCTTGGACGGACAGGGGCGCGGCTACACCTTC.

This clonotype was seen a few times. A much larger clone differs by one base, so this may be a read error. This chain joins TRBV20-1 and TRBJ1-2; no clear D. This CDR3 comprises 15 residues. Germline V gives CDR1 DFQATT, CDR2 SNEGSKA (reference sequence). The CDR3 nucleotides are TGCAGTGCTAGAGATAGTAGAGGGTCCAACTATGGCTACGCCTTC. Its protein is CSARDSRGSNYGYAF.

With respect to this clonotype: This may be a read error: a much more frequent sequence differs by one nucleotide. The V gene is TRBV4-1, the J gene TRBJ1-4; D ambiguous. The germline V gene has CDR1 MGHRA and CDR2 YSYEKL. CDR3 size: 15 residues. The CDR3 loop reads CASSQAGGTDEKLFF. CDR3 DNA sequence: TGCGCCAGCAGCCAAGCAGGCGGAACTGATGAAAAACTGTTTTTT.

This clonotype appeared a few times. V and J are TRBV28 and TRBJ2-3; possibly TRBD1 for D (6 bases). Trimming took 6 bases from V and 2 from J, leaving 12 bases between them. Germline CDR1 and CDR2: MDHEN and SYDVKM. There are 14 residues in the CDR3. For the CDR3, the DNA is TGTGCCAGCAGCAGAGGGGGTCCCACAGATACGCAGTATTTT. It encodes CASSRGGPTDTQYF.

This clonotype was observed once. The chain has TRBV25-1 and TRBJ1-6, with a possible D match to TRBD1 (6 bases). CDR1 MGHDK and CDR2 SYGVNS come from the germline V gene. The CDR3 runs 14 residues. The ends were cut back, 3 bases at V and 8 bases at J, with 11 bases in the middle. The CDR3 nucleotides are TGTGCCAGCAGTGACAATCAGGGGTATTCACCCCTCCACTTT. Residues: CASSDNQGYSPLHF.

This rearrangement joins TRBV7-9 to TRBJ2-3; 8 nucleotides agree with TRBD1. Germline assignment: CDR1 SEHNR and CDR2 FQNEAQ (reference sequence). This CDR3 is built from 18 residues. V shed 1 base and J 3 bases; nucleotides not matched to a gene: 12. CDR3 in DNA: TGTGCCAGCAGCTTAGGGATGAGTCCTACAGGGGGGACAGATACGCAGTATTTT. Its translation: CASSLGMSPTGGTDTQYF.

This clonotype was detected many times. The genes are TRBV5-8 and TRBJ2-5, with TRBD1 matching 9 bases. CDR1 and CDR2 from the germline V gene are SGHTS and YDEGEE. With 4 bases clipped from V and 5 bases from J, the junction kept 6 bases outside the gene matches. The CDR3 totals 14 residues. CDR3 nucleotides: TGTGCCAGCAGCCATGGACAGGGGAGCGAGACCCAGTACTTC. Residues: CASSHGQGSETQYF.

This clonotype came up many times. This sequence joins TRBV7-8 and TRBJ2-6; tentatively, D is TRBD1 (5 bases). This CDR3 comprises 19 residues. V lost 1 base and J 1 base, leaving 17 bases between the germline ends. Germline lookup yields CDR1 SGHVS and CDR2 FQNEAQ. In DNA, the CDR3 is TGTGCCAGCAGCTTAGATGGCATTTATGCAGGGTCTGGGGCCAACGTCCTGACTTTC. Protein sequence: CASSLDGIYAGSGANVLTF.

The chain uses TRBV24-1 and TRBJ2-1, with a weak D call TRBD1 (6 bases). From germline, CDR1 is KGHDR and CDR2 SFDVKD. The CDR3 sequence is 16 residues long. The V end lost 4 bases, the J end lost 0 bases, and 12 bases lay between the germline ends. In DNA, the CDR3 is TGTGCCACCAGTGACGGACAGCTAAGCTCCTACAATGAGCAGTTCTTC. Translating gives CATSDGQLSSYNEQFF.

This chain joins TRBV15 and TRBJ2-7; 9 positions agree with TRBD1. V lost 7 bases and J lost 7; bases outside the gene matches: 5. The CDR3 covers 12 residues. Germline loops: CDR1 LNHNV, CDR2 YYDKDF (reference sequence). CDR3 DNA sequence: TGTGCCACCACCGGACAGGGGTTGGAGCAGTACTTC. This sequence encodes CATTGQGLEQYF.